The next 9 T cell receptor beta chains were all read from a single sample in a study of blood T cell repertoires in COVID-19. Sequenced by immunoSEQ multiplex PCR; TCRdb stores in-frame clones only, minus some. The sample contains 150,000 or so clones, approximately 80% of which appear only once. The sample was PBMCs or T cells enriched from blood (not recorded which). Source of these receptors: a woman in her sixties or seventies who had recovered from COVID-19.

This rearrangement joins TRBV5-4 to TRBJ1-3; the match to TRBD1 covers 9 bases. In germline, CDR1 is SGHNT, CDR2 YYREEE (reference sequence). Trimming removed 2 bases from V and 2 bases from J; junction bases left unmatched: 5. The CDR3 is made up of 16 amino acids. In nucleotides, the CDR3 is TGTGCCAGCAGCTTCGACAGGGGGTCGCCTGGAAACACCATATATTTT. Translated, it gives CASSFDRGSPGNTIYF.

This chain joins TRBV3-1 (or the pseudogene TRBV3-2) and TRBJ2-5; 11 nucleotides agree with TRBD2. The CDR3 has 15 residues. Germline lookup yields CDR1 LGHDT and CDR2 YNNKEL (reference sequence). V shed 2 bases, J shed 2 bases, and the junction held 1 base outside the gene matches. The CDR3 reads CASSQIAGGQETQYF. The CDR3, as DNA: TGTGCCAGCAGCCAAATAGCGGGGGGGCAAGAGACCCAGTACTTC.

This clone was seen only once. V and J are TRBV29-1 and TRBJ2-1, with 7 nucleotides matching TRBD1. The CDR3 extends over 13 amino acids. Trimming removed 6 bases from V and 4 bases from J; junction bases left unmatched: 6. Germline-derived CDR1 and CDR2 are SQVTM and ANQGSEA. CDR3 nucleotide sequence: TGCAGCGTGCCCGGGACAGAGTACAATGAGCAGTTCTTC. The encoded protein is CSVPGTEYNEQFF.

This clone was seen once. The chain is built from TRBV7-3 and TRBJ2-1, with D possibly matching TRBD2 (7 bases). Trimming removed 5 bases from V and 3 bases from J, with 14 bases in between. Looked up from germline, CDR1 is SGHTA and CDR2 is FQGTGA. CDR3 length: 15 residues. This CDR3 is CASSPRRGGYNEQFF. The CDR3 DNA follows: TGTGCCAGCAGCCCTAGGAGGGGGGGCTACAATGAGCAGTTCTTC.

The genes are TRBV5-1 and TRBJ1-2, with a weak D call TRBD1 (6 bases). Germline assignment: CDR1 SGHRS and CDR2 YFSETQ. The CDR3 is 13 amino acids. V lost 0 bases to trimming and J lost 6 bases, with 9 bases between them. The CDR3 loop is CASSLGQANGYTF. In DNA form, the CDR3 reads TGCGCCAGCAGCTTGGGACAGGCGAATGGCTACACCTTC.

V is TRBV2 and J is TRBJ2-1; D is possibly TRBD2 (6 bases). The V gene lost 4 bases and the J gene lost 9 bases, with 16 bases spanning the gap. The CDR3 has 14 residues. Germline V gene sequence: CDR1 SNHLY, CDR2 FYNNEI. The DNA of the CDR3 is TGTGCCAGCAGTGTATCCACTAGCTCAGGTGAGCAGTTCTTC. It specifies CASSVSTSSGEQFF.

This chain connects TRBV12-5 to TRBJ2-1; D might be TRBD2 (7 bases). CDR1 LGHNT and CDR2 FRNRAP come from the germline V gene. Trimming cost V 3 bases and J 8 bases, with 8 bases left between them. The CDR3 spans 12 residues. The chain's CDR3 is CASGLGGDEQFF. As DNA, the CDR3 is TGTGCTAGTGGTTTAGGGGGGGATGAGCAGTTCTTC. Full variable domain (missing parts from reference TRBV12-5 and TRBJ2-1): DARVTQTPRHKVTEMGQEVTMRCQPILGHNTVFWYRQTMMQGLELLAYFRNRAPLDDSGMPKDRFSAEMPDATLATLKIQPSEPRDSAVYFCASGLGGDEQFFGPGTRLTVL.

The V and J genes are TRBV2 and TRBJ2-5, with 8 bases that match TRBD1. Looked up from germline, CDR1 is SNHLY and CDR2 is FYNNEI. J was trimmed by 4 bases and V by 7 bases; bases with no gene match: 2. The CDR3 runs to 12 residues. This chain's CDR3 is CASTDRGETQYF. The CDR3 nucleotides read TGTGCCAGCACCGACAGGGGAGAGACCCAGTACTTC.

V is TRBV25-1 and J is TRBJ2-7; possible D gene TRBD1, 6 bases. Trimming stripped 4 bases from V and 1 base from J, with 8 bases between. The CDR3 contains 13 residues. The germline V gene has CDR1 MGHDK and CDR2 SYGVNS. The CDR3 DNA sequence: TGTGCCAGCAGTGTAACAGGGTCCTACGAGCAGTACTTC. Translated: CASSVTGSYEQYF.